These 25 T cell receptor beta chains were all obtained from the same sample, sequenced in a study of T cell responses to AZD1222 COVID-19 vaccine (dated by TCRdb to about 2021). The time point label, as the study defines it: about 28 days (+/-7) after the second vaccine dose. The library was produced with the immunoSEQ multiplex PCR assay. In TCRdb, the immuneACCESS table is reduced to in-frame sequences with V and J assigned. These tables do not hold every clone; where another copy was compared, an unresolved V gene accounts for under half, and the others remain unexplained. This sample has 100,000 to 120,000 clones in its table, and about nine tenths of those were observed once. The ten largest clones add up to about 2.5% of the sample. The sample consisted of peripheral blood, taken 28 days after the second AZD1222 dose. These receptor sequences come from an adult who received the AZD1222 COVID-19 vaccine.

The chain employs TRBV9 and TRBJ1-4, with 8 bases identical to TRBD1. With V trimmed by 3 bases and J by 7 bases, 5 bases remained unmatched. CDR1 and CDR2 from the germline V gene are SGDLS and YYNGEE. This CDR3 has 14 amino acids. CDR3 DNA sequence: TGTGCCAGCAGCGCAGACAGGGGAAGTGAAAAACTGTTTTTT. As protein: CASSADRGSEKLFF. Supplemented by reference TRBV9 and TRBJ1-4, the full variable domain reads DSGVTQTPKHLITATGQRVTLRCSPRSGDLSVYWYQQSLDQGLQFLIQYYNGEERAKGNILERFSAQQFPDLHSELNLSSLELGDSALYFCASSADRGSEKLFFGSGTQLSVL.

This clone was recorded only once. V usage is TRBV27 and J usage is TRBJ2-7, with a possible D match to TRBD1 (5 bases). Per germline, CDR1 MNHEY and CDR2 SMNVEV (reference sequence). This CDR3 is 15 amino acids long. V lost 9 bases and J lost 0, with 18 bases in between. DNA for the CDR3: TGTGCCAGTGCCCAGGGTGCCGCTAGCTCCTACGAGCAGTACTTC. The encoded protein is CASAQGAASSYEQYF.

The chain employs TRBV3-1 (or the pseudogene TRBV3-2) and TRBJ2-7; tentatively, D is TRBD1 (6 bases). The CDR3 loop spans 16 amino acids. V lost 2 bases, J lost 5 bases, and 19 bases lay in between. CDR1 and CDR2 from the germline V gene are LGHDT and YNNKEL (reference sequence). CDR3 in amino acids: CASSQQKGEPRNEQYF. CDR3 in DNA: TGTGCCAGCAGCCAACAGAAGGGGGAGCCTAGAAACGAGCAGTACTTC.

The chain links TRBV18 to TRBJ1-1; possibly TRBD1 for D (5 bases). The CDR3 is made up of 14 amino acids. Trimming removed 2 bases at V and 5 bases at J, with 12 bases between. CDR1 is KGHSH, CDR2 LQKENI, per germline. In DNA, the CDR3 is TGTGCCAGCTCACCAAGTACTGAGGGGACTGAAGCTTTCTTT. It translates to CASSPSTEGTEAFF.

V usage is TRBV7-2 and J usage is TRBJ2-7; 9 nucleotides line up with TRBD2. CDR3 size: 14 residues. J lost 7 bases, V lost 3 bases, and 7 bases had no gene match. The germline gives CDR1 SGHTA, CDR2 FQGNSA. This chain's CDR3 is CASSFAGGPQEQYF. The CDR3 coding sequence is TGTGCCAGCAGCTTCGCGGGGGGGCCTCAAGAGCAGTACTTC.

The genes are TRBV4-1 and TRBJ2-5; 12 nucleotides line up with TRBD2. The CDR3 consists of 15 residues. V was pared by 5 bases and J by 1 base, with 2 bases of the junction left unmatched. Germline V gives CDR1 MGHRA, CDR2 YSYEKL. The CDR3 DNA follows: TGCGCCAGCAGCTCACTAGCGGGGGGCCAAGAGACCCAGTACTTC. This translates into CASSSLAGGQETQYF.

This chain joins TRBV6-2 or TRBV6-3 and TRBJ1-5; 7 bases are a match to TRBD1. The J segment lost 4 bases and the V segment lost 2 bases, leaving 5 bases of the junction unmatched. Per germline, CDR1 MNHEY and CDR2 SVGEGT. The CDR3 contains 15 residues. CDR3 loop: CASSYLLTGNQPQHF. The CDR3 region has the DNA TGTGCCAGCAGTTACCTACTGACAGGGAATCAGCCCCAGCATTTT.

The gene calls are TRBV29-1 and TRBJ2-7; unclear D gene. The germline V and J ends were trimmed by 1 base and 0 bases, with 10 bases remaining between them. Per the germline V gene, CDR1 is SQVTM and CDR2 is ANQGSEA. The CDR3 runs to 14 residues. CDR3 bases: TGCAGCGTTGAAGTTCCAGAGCGCTCCTACGAGCAGTACTTC. Residues: CSVEVPERSYEQYF.

The chain links TRBV3-1 (or the pseudogene TRBV3-2) to TRBJ1-5; D unclear. The CDR3 spans 14 residues. V shed 3 bases and J shed 0 bases, with 6 bases lying between them. Germline-derived CDR1 and CDR2 are LGHDT and YNNKEL (reference sequence). The CDR3 sequence: CASSQRDSNQPQHF. CDR3 sequence (DNA): TGTGCCAGCAGCCAGAGGGATAGCAATCAGCCCCAGCATTTT.

The V call is TRBV6-5, the J call TRBJ2-2; 8 positions match TRBD1. V lost 6 bases to trimming and J lost 6 bases; unmatched junction nucleotides: 9. The CDR3 runs to 15 residues. Germline CDR1 MNHEY, CDR2 SVGAGI. CDR3 nucleotide sequence: TGTGCCAGCAGCCGGAACCAGGGGGCGCCCGGGGAGCTGTTTTTT. It encodes CASSRNQGAPGELFF.

This clone has only a few counts. The chain has TRBV19 and TRBJ2-2; D not resolved. Trimming removed 4 bases at V and 2 bases at J, with 8 bases between. The CDR3 is 14 amino acids. The germline gives CDR1 LNHDA, CDR2 SQIVND (reference sequence). The CDR3 sequence is CASSNEENTGELFF. CDR3 DNA: TGTGCCAGTAGTAATGAGGAAAACACCGGGGAGCTGTTTTTT.

This clone was seen a single time. The genes are TRBV14 and TRBJ2-7; D possibly matches TRBD1 or TRBD2 (5 bases each). V lost 6 bases and J 6 bases, leaving 15 bases between the germline ends. This CDR3 has 13 residues. Germline V gene data show CDR1 as SGHDN and CDR2 as FVKESK. DNA of the CDR3: TGTGCCAGCAGACATTGGGGGTTAGGCGAGCAGTACTTC. This translates into CASRHWGLGEQYF.

The table lists this clone with a count of one. The chain links TRBV18 to TRBJ1-5; D ambiguous. Germline lookup yields CDR1 KGHSH and CDR2 LQKENI. V gave up 5 bases and J gave up 0 bases, with 11 bases separating them. The CDR3 length is 15 residues. CDR3 loop: CASSTYVDSNQPQHF. CDR3 DNA: TGTGCCAGCTCAACTTATGTCGATAGCAATCAGCCCCAGCATTTT.

This clone was counted a single time. The chain carries TRBV11-3 and TRBJ2-1; TRBD2 aligns across 8 bases. Germline V gene data show CDR1 as SGHNT and CDR2 as YENEEA. Trimming took 1 base from V and 9 from J; bases not matched to a gene: 17. The CDR3 is made up of 18 amino acids. The DNA of the CDR3 is TGTGCCAGCAGCTTAGGGCCACGCCGGTCGGGGGGGCATGGTGAGCAGTTCTTC. Residues: CASSLGPRRSGGHGEQFF.

The genes are TRBV20-1 and TRBJ2-5, with D perhaps TRBD2 (6 bases). The CDR3 is 18 residues long. V was pared by 3 bases and J by 2 bases, with 25 bases between. The germline V gene encodes CDR1 DFQATT and CDR2 SNEGSKA (reference sequence). The CDR3 sequence is CSASPPSAGDIQQETQYF. CDR3 coding DNA: TGCAGTGCTAGTCCCCCCTCAGCGGGTGATATCCAACAAGAGACCCAGTACTTC.

This clone was seen once. The V and J genes are TRBV5-1 and TRBJ2-5; D may be TRBD1 (6 bases). Germline loops: CDR1 SGHRS, CDR2 YFSETQ. V was trimmed by 0 bases and J by 2 bases, leaving 17 bases between them. The CDR3 is 17 residues long. The CDR3 nucleotides are TGCGCCAGCAGCTTGGATCGTCTTAGGCAGGGGCAAGAGACCCAGTACTTC. Translation gives CASSLDRLRQGQETQYF.

This clone has a single count. This chain connects TRBV5-4 to TRBJ2-1; D not resolved. The CDR3 spans 15 residues. V lost 0 bases and J lost 0, with 7 bases in between. The germline CDR1 and CDR2 sequences are SGHNT and YYREEE (reference sequence). CDR3 loop: CASSLETISYNEQFF. The CDR3 nucleotides read TGTGCCAGCAGCTTGGAAACTATCTCCTACAATGAGCAGTTCTTC.

V is TRBV5-4 and J is TRBJ1-3, with D perhaps matching TRBD1 (5 bases). This CDR3 is built from 16 residues. The germline V gene has CDR1 SGHNT and CDR2 YYREEE (reference sequence). Deletions cut 4 bases from V and 0 bases from J, with 14 bases between. CDR3 sequence (DNA): TGTGCCAGCAGCCCGGGGGGAGGTATCTCTGGAAACACCATATATTTT. Its protein is CASSPGGGISGNTIYF.

The chain combines TRBV5-4 with TRBJ2-5, with TRBD1 as a possible D gene (6 bases). Trimming shortened V by 3 bases and J by 2 bases, and 11 bases separated the two germline ends. Germline CDR1 SGHNT, CDR2 YYREEE (reference sequence). The CDR3 extends over 14 amino acids. DNA of the CDR3: TGTGCCAGCAGCTCGATGGACAGACAAGAGACCCAGTACTTC. Translated: CASSSMDRQETQYF.

This clone occurred once. The chain employs TRBV6-2 or TRBV6-3 and TRBJ2-6, with D tentatively TRBD2 (5 bases). CDR3 length: 16 amino acids. Germline V gene lookup returns CDR1 MNHEY and CDR2 SVGEGT. V was trimmed by 4 bases and J by 0 bases, leaving 10 bases between them. The CDR3 loop is CASSSGLISGANVLTF. The CDR3, as DNA: TGTGCCAGCAGTTCCGGACTGATCTCTGGGGCCAACGTCCTGACTTTC.

The J gene is TRBJ1-1, the V gene TRBV5-1, with D hard to call. CDR1 is SGHRS and CDR2 is YFSETQ in the germline V gene. The CDR3 is made up of 13 amino acids. The V and J ends lost 0 bases and 9 bases respectively, with 12 bases between them. As DNA, the CDR3 is TGCGCCAGCAGCTTGGCGATGGCGACGAAAGCTTTCTTT. Protein sequence: CASSLAMATKAFF.

The gene calls are TRBV5-1 and TRBJ2-7; 8 bases map to TRBD1. This CDR3 has 14 amino acids. CDR1 is SGHRS, CDR2 YFSETQ, per germline. With V trimmed by 0 bases and J by 5 bases, 4 bases remained unmatched. CDR3 bases: TGCGCCAGCAGCTTGGGGACAGGGCCCCACGAGCAGTACTTC. As protein: CASSLGTGPHEQYF.

This chain connects TRBV2 to TRBJ2-3; 8 bases match TRBD2. The CDR3 contains 14 residues. Germline values: CDR1 SNHLY, CDR2 FYNNEI. The V gene end was trimmed by 9 bases and the J gene end by 3 bases; junction bases not matched to a gene: 8. CDR3 DNA sequence: TGTGCCAGGCCCTCGGTAGCGGGGACAGATACGCAGTATTTT. Translating gives CARPSVAGTDTQYF.

The chain employs TRBV25-1 and TRBJ1-2; no definite D call. The CDR3 length is 15 residues. CDR1 MGHDK and CDR2 SYGVNS come from the germline V gene. Trimming cost V 1 base and J 2 bases, with 11 bases left between them. CDR3 sequence: CASSELTGTNYGYTF. The CDR3 coding sequence is TGTGCCAGCAGTGAATTGACGGGCACCAACTATGGCTACACCTTC.

The J gene is TRBJ1-1, the V gene TRBV7-9; D remains unclear. This CDR3 has 14 residues. Germline CDR1 SEHNR, CDR2 FQNEAQ (reference sequence). The V end lost 1 base, the J end lost 1 base, and 7 bases lay between the germline ends. Here the CDR3 reads CASSLDGGNTEAFF. The CDR3 DNA is TGTGCCAGCAGCTTAGATGGAGGGAACACTGAAGCTTTCTTT.